What follows are 15 T cell receptor beta chains derived from one specimen sequenced in a study of cytomegalovirus exposure and HLA in healthy donors. The PCR made use of 60 Vbeta and 13 Jbeta primers. Measured with immunoSEQ multiplex PCR; TCRdb has only the in-frame clones, and not every one. The sample includes 100,000 to 150,000 clones, around nine tenths seen only once; the top ten take about 5.5%. The sample comprised PBMCs. All receptors derive from a woman aged 25 to 39 in good health and CMV-seronegative.

The chain combines TRBV6-5 with TRBJ2-7, with 7 bases that match TRBD1. This CDR3 has 14 amino acids. Germline V CDR1 and CDR2: MNHEY, SVGAGI. V shed 5 bases, J shed 4 bases, and the junction held 8 bases outside the gene matches. CDR3 sequence (DNA): TGTGCCAGCAGTGGAACAGGGGTCTTGTACGAGCAGTACTTC. Residues: CASSGTGVLYEQYF.

The rearrangement joins TRBV9 to TRBJ1-6, with 9 nucleotides matching TRBD1. Trimming took 5 bases from V and 8 from J; bases not matched to a gene: 5. This CDR3 contains 14 residues. CDR1 is SGDLS and CDR2 is YYNGEE in the germline V gene. CDR3 loop: CASSQGQGDSPLHF. CDR3 DNA: TGTGCCAGCAGTCAGGGACAGGGCGATTCACCCCTCCACTTT.

The chain has TRBV7-7 and TRBJ2-5; TRBD2 matches at 12 bases. Looked up from germline, CDR1 is SSHAT and CDR2 is FNYEAQ (reference sequence). After removal of 1 base from V and 5 bases from J, the junction contained 8 bases not matched to a gene. The CDR3 has 17 residues. CDR3 nucleotides: TGTGCCAGCAGCTTAGATCTAGCGGGGGGGCCAGAGGAGACCCAGTACTTC. This codes for CASSLDLAGGPEETQYF.

The chain employs TRBV30 and TRBJ2-4; 9 nucleotides match TRBD1. V dropped 1 base and J dropped 8; count of bases not matched to a gene: 6. The CDR3 length is 14 residues. Germline CDR1 and CDR2: GTSNPN and SVGIG (reference sequence). In nucleotides, the CDR3 is TGTGCCTGGAGTGCGGGACAGGGTGGTGACATTCAGTACTTC. Encoded protein: CAWSAGQGGDIQYF.

The chain uses TRBV9 and TRBJ1-2; TRBD1 matches at 8 bases. CDR3 size: 14 residues. Unmatched junction bases numbered 5, after V lost 3 bases and J lost 4 bases. Germline CDR1 reads SGDLS; CDR2 reads YYNGEE. CDR3 sequence reads: CASSGDRGLYGYTF. The DNA for the CDR3 is TGTGCCAGCAGCGGAGACAGGGGCCTCTATGGCTACACCTTC.

This chain links TRBV2 with TRBJ1-1; D unresolved. This CDR3 comprises 13 residues. Germline lookup yields CDR1 SNHLY and CDR2 FYNNEI. Trimming cost V 7 bases and J 2 bases, with 11 bases left between them. For the CDR3, the DNA is TGTGCCAGCACTAGCCAACCAAACACTGAAGCTTTCTTT. The encoded protein is CASTSQPNTEAFF. Together with reference TRBV2 and TRBJ1-1, the CDR3 gives the full variable domain: EPEVTQTPSHQVTQMGQEVILRCVPISNHLYFYWYRQILGQKVEFLVSFYNNEISEKSEIFDDQFSVERPDGSNFTLKIRSTKLEDSAMYFCASTSQPNTEAFFGQGTRLTVV.

This clone has a count of ten or more. The chain is built from TRBV5-1 and TRBJ1-1, with 12 bases matching TRBD1. CDR1 is SGHRS, CDR2 YFSETQ, per germline. The CDR3 is made up of 20 amino acids. The junction had 16 bases not matched to a gene; V was cut back by 4 bases and J by 0 bases. This CDR3 is CASSLPWDRGRTVMNTEAFF. The CDR3 DNA sequence: TGCGCCAGCAGCCTTCCCTGGGACAGGGGGCGAACCGTGATGAACACTGAAGCTTTCTTT. Variable domain in full (rest from reference TRBV5-1 and TRBJ1-1): KAGVTQTPRYLIKTRGQQVTLSCSPISGHRSVSWYQQTPGQGLQFLFEYFSETQRNKGNFPGRFSGRQFSNSRSEMNVSTLELGDSALYLCASSLPWDRGRTVMNTEAFFGQGTRLTVV.

This chain joins TRBV7-9 and TRBJ2-6, with D hard to call. Trimming shortened V by 1 base and J by 0 bases, and 10 bases separated the two germline ends. The CDR3 runs to 17 residues. Germline CDR1 reads SEHNR; CDR2 reads FQNEAQ (reference sequence). The CDR3 loop is CASSLGSSSSGANVLTF. In DNA form, the CDR3 reads TGTGCCAGCAGCTTAGGGAGTTCGAGCTCTGGGGCCAACGTCCTGACTTTC.

The CDR3 spells CASSPFGQGPLEGYTF. In nucleotides, the CDR3 is TGTGCCAGCAGCCCCTTCGGACAGGGGCCCCTAGAGGGCTACACCTTC. V usage is TRBV7-3 and J usage is TRBJ1-2; 9 nucleotides align to TRBD1. Trimming at V came to 5 bases and at J to 8 bases, leaving 15 bases not matched to a gene. Per the germline V gene, CDR1 is SGHTA and CDR2 is FQGTGA. This CDR3 is 16 amino acids long.

The V and J genes are TRBV28 and TRBJ2-7, with 7 bases that match TRBD2. Germline lookup yields CDR1 MDHEN and CDR2 SYDVKM. The CDR3 consists of 15 residues. Unmatched junction bases numbered 15, after V lost 4 bases and J lost 9 bases. CDR3 in DNA: TGTGCCAGCAGTTCCCTCCGGCGGGAGCTTGTAGGGCAGTACTTC. This gives the protein CASSSLRRELVGQYF.

Remarks on this clone: Other DNA sequences in this sample translate to the same CDR3. The chain has TRBV29-1 and TRBJ1-2, with D possibly matching TRBD1 (5 bases). The CDR3 is made up of 12 amino acids. Looked up from germline, CDR1 is SQVTM and CDR2 is ANQGSEA. Trimming left V 3 bases short and J 5 bases short, with 10 bases between. The CDR3 protein is CSVDQGDYGYTF. The CDR3, as DNA: TGCAGCGTTGACCAGGGCGATTATGGCTACACCTTC.

J is TRBJ1-2 and V is TRBV15; 10 positions match TRBD1. V lost 5 bases, J lost 3 bases, and 9 bases stayed unmatched. The length of the CDR3 is 16 residues. In germline, CDR1 is LNHNV, CDR2 YYDKDF (reference sequence). As DNA, the CDR3 is TGTGCCACCAGCCGTTGGACAGGGGGAGATTACTATGGCTACACCTTC. This translates into CATSRWTGGDYYGYTF. The full variable domain, completed using reference TRBV15 and TRBJ1-2, is DAMVIQNPRYQVTQFGKPVTLSCSQTLNHNVMYWYQQKSSQAPKLLFHYYDKDFNNEADTPDNFQSRRPNTSFCFLDIRSPGLGDTAMYLCATSRWTGGDYYGYTFGSGTRLTVV.

V and J are TRBV4-1 and TRBJ2-3; D gene ambiguous. The germline V and J ends were trimmed by 1 base and 2 bases, with 13 bases remaining between them. The CDR3 totals 16 residues. In germline, CDR1 is MGHRA, CDR2 YSYEKL. In DNA, the CDR3 is TGCGCCAGCAGCCAAGGCCAATCGAGAAACACAGATACGCAGTATTTT. This codes for CASSQGQSRNTDTQYF.

V is TRBV30 and J is TRBJ1-5, with D possibly matching TRBD1 (5 bases). Germline CDR1 GTSNPN, CDR2 SVGIG (reference sequence). This CDR3 is built from 14 residues. V was shortened by 3 bases and J by 0 bases, with 9 bases between the two germline ends. DNA of the CDR3: TGTGCCTGGAGCAGGGTTAATAGCAATCAGCCCCAGCATTTT. Translation: CAWSRVNSNQPQHF.

The genes are TRBV5-1 and TRBJ1-1; the match to TRBD1 covers 9 bases. CDR1 is SGHRS and CDR2 is YFSETQ in the germline V gene. The CDR3 has 17 residues. V shed 0 bases, J shed 1 base, and the junction held 7 bases outside the gene matches. Here the CDR3 reads CASSLVLQGARNTEAFF. DNA of the CDR3: TGCGCCAGCAGCTTGGTGTTACAGGGGGCGAGGAACACTGAAGCTTTCTTT. The full variable domain, in which reference TRBV5-1 and TRBJ1-1 provide the parts outside the CDR3, is KAGVTQTPRYLIKTRGQQVTLSCSPISGHRSVSWYQQTPGQGLQFLFEYFSETQRNKGNFPGRFSGRQFSNSRSEMNVSTLELGDSALYLCASSLVLQGARNTEAFFGQGTRLTVV.